The 11 T cell receptor beta chains reported below all come from one sample, sequenced in a study of human thymus T cells. The study used thymus tissue resected during corrective heart surgery. The protocol was immunoSEQ multiplex PCR, while the TCRdb copy is restricted to in-frame clones and leaves out a portion. The repertoire holds 60,000 to 75,000 clones, with about 95% as singletons. Material for sequencing was thymus tissue. The receptors originated from a girl less than two years old with a congenital heart defect but otherwise immunologically healthy.

The chain carries TRBV19 and TRBJ1-3, with a possible D match to TRBD1 (5 bases). The V end lost 4 bases, the J end lost 2 bases, and 12 bases lay between the germline ends. The CDR3 has 15 amino acids. Germline loops: CDR1 LNHDA, CDR2 SQIVND (reference sequence). CDR3 region: CASSTHWGAGNTIYF. For the CDR3, the DNA is TGTGCCAGTAGTACTCATTGGGGCGCTGGAAACACCATATATTTT. The full variable domain, rest sourced from reference TRBV19 and TRBJ1-3, is DGGITQSPKYLFRKEGQNVTLSCEQNLNHDAMYWYRQDPGQGLRLIYYSQIVNDFQKGDIAEGYSVSREKKESFPLTVTSAQKNPTAFYLCASSTHWGAGNTIYFGEGSWLTVV.

This chain connects TRBV28 to TRBJ1-2; possibly TRBD1 for D (6 bases). The V gene's germline CDR1 is MDHEN and CDR2 SYDVKM. The CDR3 covers 13 residues. The V gene lost 5 bases and the J gene lost 4 bases, with 11 bases spanning the gap. The CDR3 loop is CASSRDILYGYTF. In DNA, the CDR3 is TGTGCCAGCAGTCGGGACATACTCTATGGCTACACCTTC.

The CDR3 DNA reads as TGCGCCAGCAGTGAGCGGGGGCGACAGGGTAAACCCTACGAGCAGTACTTC. This encodes CASSERGRQGKPYEQYF. The chain employs TRBV10-1 and TRBJ2-7; TRBD1 is a possible D gene (7 bases). Germline V gene data show CDR1 as WNHNN and CDR2 as SYGVQD (reference sequence). The CDR3 extends over 17 amino acids. Trimming removed 2 bases at V and 2 bases at J, with 19 bases between.

This clone was recorded a few times. This rearrangement joins TRBV14 to TRBJ1-1; TRBD1 is a possible D gene (5 bases). The CDR3 is made up of 14 amino acids. Trimming took off 7 bases at V and 1 base at J, with 13 bases between the two ends. The germline V gene has CDR1 SGHDN and CDR2 FVKESK. CDR3 sequence reads: CASTPEGSNTEAFF. CDR3 DNA sequence: TGTGCCAGCACCCCTGAGGGGTCGAACACTGAAGCTTTCTTT.

This clone has a single count. V and J are TRBV14 and TRBJ2-1, with no clear D. Trimming took 3 bases from V and 4 from J, leaving 7 bases between them. Germline V gene sequence: CDR1 SGHDN, CDR2 FVKESK. This CDR3 region has 13 residues. DNA for the CDR3: TGTGCCAGCAGCCAGAGCCTATACAATGAGCAGTTCTTC. This translates into CASSQSLYNEQFF.

The count of this clone is one. The chain carries TRBV15 and TRBJ2-7; D gene unclear. Trimming shortened V by 6 bases and J by 7 bases, and 16 bases separated the two germline ends. Per the germline V gene, CDR1 is LNHNV and CDR2 is YYDKDF (reference sequence). The length of the CDR3 is 13 residues. CDR3 sequence: CATSTVPRQEQYF. Written as DNA, the CDR3 is TGTGCCACCAGTACGGTCCCTCGGCAAGAGCAGTACTTC.

The chain recombines TRBV6-6 with TRBJ1-5; no definite D call. V was shortened by 6 bases and J by 2 bases, with 11 bases between the two germline ends. This CDR3 is 14 amino acids long. CDR1 and CDR2 (germline): MNHNY, SVGAGI (reference sequence). Here the CDR3 reads CASRLKVGNQPQHF. Written as DNA, the CDR3 is TGTGCCAGCAGATTGAAAGTAGGCAATCAGCCCCAGCATTTT.

This clone was observed a single time. The chain couples TRBV9 to TRBJ2-5; 7 nucleotides match TRBD2. V was clipped by 0 bases and J by 2 bases; unmatched bases: 4. The CDR3 spans 15 residues. The germline gives CDR1 SGDLS, CDR2 YYNGEE. The CDR3 region is CASSVEGRAQETQYF. CDR3 nucleotide sequence: TGTGCCAGCAGCGTAGAGGGGAGGGCTCAAGAGACCCAGTACTTC.

About this clone: The junction departs from the called germline gene at one end, perhaps through a read error. This chain joins TRBV7-2 and TRBJ2-5, with D possibly called TRBD1 or TRBD2 (5 bases each). Germline CDR1 SGHTA, CDR2 FQGNSA. This CDR3 spans 16 amino acids. CDR3 nucleotides: TGTGCCGGCAGCTTAGTGGGCAGGGAGACTCAAGAGACCCAGTACTTC. The encoded protein is CAGSLVGRETQETQYF.

The chain is built from TRBV5-8 and TRBJ2-3, with D unclear. Between the trimmed V and J ends, which lost 6 bases and 4 bases, there was a span of 12 bases. There are 13 residues in the CDR3. Germline assignment: CDR1 SGHTS and CDR2 YDEGEE. In nucleotides, the CDR3 is TGTGCCAGCACCCCCCCAGCGCCAGATACGCAGTATTTT. Residues: CASTPPAPDTQYF.

The chain links TRBV19 to TRBJ1-5; D may be TRBD1 (6 bases). The CDR3 has 15 amino acids. Germline values: CDR1 LNHDA, CDR2 SQIVND (reference sequence). Deletions cut 6 bases from V and 5 bases from J, with 17 bases between. In nucleotides, the CDR3 is TGTGCCAGTAGGAGGGCCGAGACAGGCGATCAGCCCCAGCATTTT. It yields the protein CASRRAETGDQPQHF.